Included here is one T cell receptor (beta chain) sequence, with context. The specificity of this receptor is unknown. Base quality data are lacking; no much larger clone is found one base away. The data derive from a study of Ad26.COV2.S vaccination and SARS-CoV-2 variants (dated by TCRdb to the early 2020s). With regard to the full study: Donors in the vaccine arm were drawn from COV1001, a phase I-IIa trial of Ad26.COV2.S in healthy adults that was multicentre, randomized, double-blind and placebo-controlled. Ad26.COV2.S was administered intramuscularly at 5 x 10^10 or 1 x 10^11 viral particles, either as a single shot or as two shots given 56 days apart. TCRbeta repertoire sequencing served as the tool for gauging how specific and how broad the SARS-CoV-2-reactive T cell receptors were following Ad26.COV2.S vaccination. The TCR-sequenced set comprised approximately 32 samples: some 19 Ad26.COV2.S vaccine recipients, 5 placebo recipients and 8 SARS-CoV-2 convalescent individuals. Participants in the trial were split at random into five groups of five each, receiving low-dose or high-dose Ad26.COV2.S once or twice, or else placebo on both occasions. Throughout the experiments and outcome assessment, investigators stayed blinded to trial group allocation.

The immunoSEQ Assay was the method used to sequence TCRbeta CDR3 regions. After extraction, genomic DNA underwent amplification by bias-controlled multiplex PCR, followed by high-throughput sequencing. The source study handled its data this way. To quantify the absolute abundance of every unique TCRbeta CDR3 region, sequences were collapsed and filtered. T cell fraction was estimated by normalizing TCRbeta template counts to usable DNA, which was measured by amplifying reference genes present in all nucleated cells. Repertoire TCRs were annotated as SARS-CoV-2-specific when V gene, CDR3 amino acid sequence and J gene were exactly matched to a known reactive TCR set. The reference SARS-CoV-2 TCR set was derived from MIRA and filtered for enrichment in COVID-19-positive ImmuneCODE repertoires, a step that removed public or cross-reactive TCRs. Using the MIRA antigens, annotated TCRs were further analysed by specific ORF or by position within an ORF. Breadth was defined as the number of annotated unique rearrangements divided by the total number of unique productive rearrangements, and depth was defined as the summed frequency of the annotated unique rearrangements. Group comparisons of TCR breadth used two-sided Wilcoxon rank-sum tests. The immuneACCESS repertoire file appears here via TCRdb, limited to in-frame rearrangements. These files lack a portion of the clones; in checked studies, under half of the deficit traces to unresolved V genes, and the cause of the others is not known. Clone size and the V and J calls come from that table; the DNA yielded D and trimming. The table for this sample lists nearly 400,000 clones; approximately 91% of them were counted only once. Together, the top ten hold 1.5% to 2% of the sample.

V is clipped by 7 bases and J by 0 bases, and the sequence between their germline boundaries is 14 bases long. The cysteine opens and the phenylalanine closes a CDR3 of 15 amino acids. Only the CDR3 DNA is retained, 45 bases long and in frame from the first base. According to the germline V gene, CDR1 reads SNHLY and CDR2 reads FYNNEI. The treatment or condition label corresponds to: 15 to 20 received Ad26.COV2.S at low or high dose, single or two shots; 5 received placebo; per-sample allocation not given. For vaccine and placebo recipients, the sequenced repertoires came from samples collected on day 63 after the first injection. Between 29 July and 7 August 2020, Cohort 1b enrolled some 25 adults aged 18-55 years at one site in Boston, USA. Ad26.COV2.S consisted of a replication-incompetent adenovirus type 26 vector by which a prefusion-stabilized SARS-CoV-2 spike protein from the original Wuhan strain was expressed.

Broader findings and caveats from the paper: According to the authors, total T cell responses may have been underestimated by the TCR breadth and depth analyses. The study lacked the statistical power to compare responses across vaccine doses or regimens. Non-spike TCR breadth was comparable between vaccine and placebo recipients, consistent with the vaccine containing only spike. After vaccination, spike-specific CD8+ and CD4+ T cell responses were reported to show substantial breadth. Higher spike-specific TCR breadth was observed in Ad26.COV2.S recipients than in placebo recipients (P = 0.0014).

The receptor comes from a person between 18 and 59 years old who received the Ad26.COV2.S COVID-19 vaccine or a placebo. The chain is made from TRBV2 and TRBJ2-3, with TRBD1 as a weak D call on 6 bases. The sample was peripheral blood, taken in a trial of Ad26.COV2.S vaccine versus placebo. The DNA sequence is TGTGCCAGCAATAGGGACATTGCTAGCACAGATACGCAGTATTTT. This translates into CASNRDIASTDTQYF.